The 25 T cell receptor beta chains reported below all come from one sample, sequenced in a study of HIV-infected patients and healthy controls. No cell fractionation was done, so the repertoire covers all unsorted peripheral blood T cells. Alpha and beta constant-region primers primed reverse transcription of around 550 ng RNA. Separate chain-specific third strand synthesis with multiplexing indices produced the alpha and beta libraries. TCRdb redid the calling of the 5' RACE reads with MiXCR, one entry per CDR3 protein. The data show some 8,500 distinct CDR3 sequences, approximately 7.6% seen once. The sample was blood, taken before antiretroviral therapy. All receptors derive from an adult with HIV infection. The donor label of this sample is uncertain.

This clonotype was detected many times. The chain recombines TRBV19 with TRBJ2-1, with 11 bases fitting TRBD2. Unmatched junction bases numbered 4, after V lost 5 bases and J lost 10 bases. This CDR3 contains 13 residues. Germline V lookup: CDR1 LNHDA, CDR2 SQIVND (reference sequence). Here the CDR3 DNA reads TGTGCCAGTAGTTGGGGACTAGCGGAGGAGCAGTTCTTC. Its translation: CASSWGLAEEQFF.

Many counts were recorded for this clonotype. This sequence joins TRBV2 and TRBJ2-7, with D perhaps given as TRBD1 or TRBD2 (5 bases each). Trimming stripped 5 bases from V and 1 base from J, with 12 bases between. Per the germline V gene, CDR1 is SNHLY and CDR2 is FYNNEI. This CDR3 has 14 amino acids. The CDR3 spells CASSPRDGSYEQYF. CDR3 sequence (DNA): TGTGCCAGCAGTCCCCGGGACGGTTCCTACGAGCAGTACTTC.

The chain uses TRBV2 and TRBJ2-3; TRBD2 matches 13 bases. Germline assignment: CDR1 SNHLY and CDR2 FYNNEI. The CDR3 length is 15 residues. The junction had 3 bases not matched to a gene; V was cut back by 6 bases and J by 3 bases. As DNA, the CDR3 is TGTGCCAGCAGGCGGACTAGCGGGAGTACAGATACGCAGTATTTT. It encodes CASRRTSGSTDTQYF.

In its sample, this clonotype was seen many times. The V gene is TRBV5-1, the J gene TRBJ1-1, with TRBD1 matching over 8 bases. Germline CDR1 SGHRS, CDR2 YFSETQ. The CDR3 covers 12 residues. J lost 7 bases, V lost 3 bases, and 2 bases had no gene match. The CDR3 DNA follows: TGCGCCAGCAGCTGGACAGGGAATGAAGCTTTCTTT. Its translation is CASSWTGNEAFF.

This clonotype appeared a few times. The genes are TRBV5-1 and TRBJ1-5; D may be TRBD1 (5 bases). The CDR3 has 14 amino acids. The germline V gene has CDR1 SGHRS and CDR2 YFSETQ. The V gene lost 2 bases and the J gene lost 9 bases, with 15 bases spanning the gap. CDR3 sequence (DNA): TGCGCCAGCAGCTTTTTGGGGGGGGAAAGGCCCCAGCATTTT. Translation gives CASSFLGGERPQHF. Full variable domain (outside the CDR3, taken from reference TRBV5-1 and TRBJ1-5): KAGVTQTPRYLIKTRGQQVTLSCSPISGHRSVSWYQQTPGQGLQFLFEYFSETQRNKGNFPGRFSGRQFSNSRSEMNVSTLELGDSALYLCASSFLGGERPQHFGDGTRLSIL.

This clonotype was seen many times. The CDR3 bases are TGTGCCATCAGAAGCGGAGGGGGGATGGATGAGCAGTTCTTC. Translation: CAIRSGGGMDEQFF. The chain combines TRBV10-3 with TRBJ2-1; D is possibly TRBD1 or TRBD2 (6 bases each). V was pared by 6 bases and J by 8 bases, with 17 bases between. In germline, CDR1 is ENHRY, CDR2 SYGVKD. CDR3 length: 14 residues.

This clonotype was recorded many times. The genes are TRBV13 and TRBJ2-7; D remains ambiguous. The ends were cut back, 3 bases at V and 3 bases at J, with 15 bases in the middle. The CDR3 length is 15 residues. Germline CDR1 PRHDT, CDR2 FYEKMQ (reference sequence). The CDR3 region has the DNA TGTGCCAGCAGCTTCTCCCGGGTTGCAGACTACGAGCAGTACTTC. The encoded protein is CASSFSRVADYEQYF.

The V gene is TRBV11-2, the J gene TRBJ2-3; D is unresolved. Germline-derived CDR1 and CDR2 are SGHAT and FQNNGV. V lost 4 bases to trimming and J lost 2 bases, with 10 bases between them. The CDR3 covers 14 residues. The CDR3 protein is CASSSTRSTDTQYF. CDR3 bases: TGTGCCAGCAGCTCGACCCGATCCACAGATACGCAGTATTTT.

This clonotype was found many times. Compared with germline, one end of the junction differs, possibly owing to a read error. The chain has TRBV7-8 and TRBJ1-2, with a possible D match to TRBD1 (6 bases). The CDR3 has 15 residues. The germline CDR1 and CDR2 sequences are SGHVS and FQNEAQ. The CDR3 nucleotides read TGTGCCAGCACCTTACTGGGGGCGGCTACCTATGGCTACACCTTC. Protein sequence: CASTLLGAATYGYTF.

In this sample, this clonotype turned up many times. The chain employs TRBV12-3 or TRBV12-4 and TRBJ2-7, with TRBD2 matching 14 bases. There are 19 residues in the CDR3. V was pared by 0 bases and J by 4 bases, with 11 bases of the junction left unmatched. CDR3 sequence: CASSLASGTSGRVGYEQYF. Here the CDR3 DNA reads TGTGCCAGCAGTTTAGCGTCCGGGACTAGCGGGAGAGTCGGGTACGAGCAGTACTTC.

The table lists this clonotype with many counts. This chain uses TRBV20-1 with TRBJ2-5; 10 nucleotides match TRBD2. The germline gives CDR1 DFQATT, CDR2 SNEGSKA (reference sequence). Trimming took 5 bases from V and 4 from J; bases not matched to a gene: 7. The CDR3 runs to 14 residues. Here the CDR3 reads CSAPNSGGLETQYF. Here the CDR3 DNA reads TGCAGTGCTCCCAATAGCGGGGGGCTAGAGACCCAGTACTTC.

In regard to this clonotype: A read error is possible here, since a much larger clone lies one base away. This rearrangement joins TRBV7-3 to TRBJ2-1, with 12 bases lining up with TRBD2. CDR1 and CDR2 from the germline V gene are SGHTA and FQGTGA. J was trimmed by 9 bases and V by 5 bases; bases with no gene match: 8. The CDR3 runs to 15 residues. For the CDR3, the DNA is TGTGCCAGCAGCCTACTAGCGGGGGGCGGGATTGAGCAGTTCTTC. Translation: CASSLLAGGGIEQFF.

For this clonotype: A read error is possible here, since a much larger clone lies one base away. This chain links TRBV5-6 with TRBJ2-7, with D perhaps TRBD1 (5 bases). Germline V gene data show CDR1 as SGHDT and CDR2 as YYEEEE. The CDR3 extends over 14 amino acids. Deletions cut 5 bases from V and 5 bases from J, with 17 bases between. The DNA of the CDR3 is TGTGCCAGCAGTCCGGACAATTCCCCCGACGAGCAGTACTTC. Translated: CASSPDNSPDEQYF. Supplemented by reference TRBV5-6 and TRBJ2-7, the full variable domain reads DAGVTQSPTHLIKTRGQQVTLRCSPKSGHDTVSWYQQALGQGPQFIFQYYEEEERQRGNFPDRFSGHQFPNYSSELNVNALLLGDSALYLCASSPDNSPDEQYFGPGTRLTVT.

This clonotype was observed at least ten times. This chain connects TRBV10-3 to TRBJ1-4; TRBD1 matches 7 bases. Per the germline V gene, CDR1 is ENHRY and CDR2 is SYGVKD. The CDR3 is 14 residues long. V shed 3 bases, J shed 7 bases, and the junction held 5 bases outside the gene matches. CDR3 amino acids: CAISETGESEKLFF. CDR3 sequence (DNA): TGTGCCATCAGTGAAACAGGGGAGAGTGAAAAACTGTTTTTT.

The chain joins TRBV28 to TRBJ1-1; D is unclear. The germline V gene encodes CDR1 MDHEN and CDR2 SYDVKM. The CDR3 consists of 13 residues. V was cut by 3 bases and J by 1 base, with 6 bases left in between. The CDR3 is CASSLGRNTEAFF. DNA for the CDR3: TGTGCCAGCAGTTTGGGCAGGAACACTGAAGCTTTCTTT.

This clonotype has at least ten counts. V usage is TRBV28 and J usage is TRBJ2-2; 8 nucleotides agree with TRBD1. From germline, CDR1 is MDHEN and CDR2 SYDVKM. The V and J ends lost 5 bases and 6 bases, in that order; junction bases with no gene match: 8. The CDR3 is 15 residues long. In DNA form, the CDR3 reads TGTGCCAGCAGTCCGGTGGACAGGGCGGCCGGGGAGCTGTTTTTT. It codes for CASSPVDRAAGELFF.

The V call is TRBV5-1, the J call TRBJ2-5, with 7 bases identical to TRBD1. Germline assignment: CDR1 SGHRS and CDR2 YFSETQ. Trimming at V came to 3 bases and at J to 3 bases, leaving 2 bases not matched to a gene. The CDR3 is made up of 13 amino acids. The CDR3 region is CASSSDREETQYF. The CDR3 DNA reads TGCGCCAGCAGCTCCGACAGGGAAGAGACCCAGTACTTC.

This clonotype was observed at least ten times. As DNA, the CDR3 is TGTGCCAGCAGCCCCGAGGGAGCGCGGAATGAAAAACTGTTTTTT. It is translated as CASSPEGARNEKLFF. V is TRBV7-9 and J is TRBJ1-4; D is uncertain. Germline V gene lookup returns CDR1 SEHNR and CDR2 FQNEAQ (reference sequence). The CDR3 extends over 15 amino acids. Deletions cut 5 bases from V and 5 bases from J, with 15 bases between.

The rearrangement links TRBV20-1 to TRBJ1-1, with TRBD1 as a possible D gene (6 bases). The CDR3 length is 13 residues. Germline V lookup: CDR1 DFQATT, CDR2 SNEGSKA (reference sequence). V lost 6 bases, J lost 4 bases, and 15 bases lay in between. In DNA, the CDR3 is TGCAGTGCCACAGGGAATGGCGGCACTGAAGCTTTCTTT. Protein: CSATGNGGTEAFF.

This clonotype was detected only a few times. This chain links TRBV4-1 with TRBJ2-1, with D perhaps assigned TRBD1 or TRBD2 (6 bases each). Germline loops: CDR1 MGHRA, CDR2 YSYEKL. This CDR3 contains 11 residues. Trimming left V 4 bases short and J 10 bases short, with 8 bases between. This chain's CDR3 is CASSPGAEQFF. CDR3 DNA sequence: TGCGCCAGCAGCCCGGGGGCAGAGCAGTTCTTC.

This chain uses TRBV5-1 with TRBJ1-4; TRBD1 is a possible D gene (5 bases). Trimming shortened V by 3 bases and J by 7 bases, and 16 bases separated the two germline ends. The CDR3 contains 15 residues. Germline V gene data show CDR1 as SGHRS and CDR2 as YFSETQ. CDR3 loop: CASSSGGGGVEKLFF. The DNA of the CDR3 is TGCGCCAGCAGCTCCGGGGGAGGCGGCGTTGAAAAACTGTTTTTT.

The table lists this clonotype with many counts. The junction differs from germline at one of its ends, possibly a read error. V and J are TRBV27 and TRBJ1-5; maybe TRBD1 (5 bases). Germline V lookup: CDR1 MNHEY, CDR2 SMNVEV (reference sequence). The CDR3 consists of 15 residues. CDR3 DNA sequence: TGTTCCAGCAGTTCGTTTTCCGGGACCAATCAGCCCCAGCATTTT. Translated, it gives CSSSSFSGTNQPQHF.

In this sample, this clonotype turned up many times. V is TRBV18 and J is TRBJ2-7; D is unresolved. V dropped 3 bases and J dropped 5 bases, with 11 bases sitting between them. Per the germline V gene, CDR1 is KGHSH and CDR2 is LQKENI. The CDR3 consists of 13 residues. CDR3 bases: TGTGCCAGCTCACCTTCCGAAGAGAACGAGCAGTACTTC. It codes for CASSPSEENEQYF. Drawing the rest from reference TRBV18 and TRBJ2-7, the complete variable domain is NAGVMQNPRHLVRRRGQEARLRCSPMKGHSHVYWYRQLPEEGLKFMVYLQKENIIDESGMPKERFSAEFPKEGPSILRIQQVVRGDSAAYFCASSPSEENEQYFGPGTRLTVT.

Turning to this clonotype: Compared with germline, one end of the junction differs, possibly owing to a read error. The chain recombines TRBV7-7 with TRBJ2-2; TRBD2 matches 11 bases. The length of the CDR3 is 16 residues. Germline CDR1 is SSHAT and CDR2 is FNYEAQ (reference sequence). CDR3 sequence: CASRALAGVGTGELFF. The CDR3 DNA reads TGTGCTAGCAGGGCACTAGCGGGAGTCGGCACCGGGGAGCTGTTTTTT.

This clonotype occurred many times. V usage is TRBV6-5 and J usage is TRBJ2-1, with D uncertain. The CDR3 totals 16 residues. Germline assignment: CDR1 MNHEY and CDR2 SVGAGI. Trimming removed 0 bases at V and 2 bases at J, with 11 bases between. CDR3 in amino acids: CASSYSRSRAYNEQFF. DNA of the CDR3: TGTGCCAGCAGTTACTCTCGGAGTAGGGCCTACAATGAGCAGTTCTTC.